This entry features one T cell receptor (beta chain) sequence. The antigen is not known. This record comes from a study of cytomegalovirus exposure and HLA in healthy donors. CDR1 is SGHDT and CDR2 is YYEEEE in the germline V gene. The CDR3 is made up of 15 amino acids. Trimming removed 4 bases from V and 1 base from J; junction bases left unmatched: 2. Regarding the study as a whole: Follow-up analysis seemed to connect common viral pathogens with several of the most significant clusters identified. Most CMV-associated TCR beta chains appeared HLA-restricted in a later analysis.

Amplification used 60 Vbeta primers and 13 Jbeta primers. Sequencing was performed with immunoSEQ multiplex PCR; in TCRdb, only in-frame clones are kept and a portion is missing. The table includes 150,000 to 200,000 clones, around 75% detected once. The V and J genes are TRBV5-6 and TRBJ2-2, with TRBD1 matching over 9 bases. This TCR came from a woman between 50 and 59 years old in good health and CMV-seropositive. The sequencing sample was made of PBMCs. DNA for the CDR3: TGTGCCAGCAGCACGGACAGGGGGAACACCGGGGAGCTGTTTTTT. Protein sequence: CASSTDRGNTGELFF. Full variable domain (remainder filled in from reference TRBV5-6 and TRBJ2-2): DAGVTQSPTHLIKTRGQQVTLRCSPKSGHDTVSWYQQALGQGPQFIFQYYEEEERQRGNFPDRFSGHQFPNYSSELNVNALLLGDSALYLCASSTDRGNTGELFFGEGSRLTVL.